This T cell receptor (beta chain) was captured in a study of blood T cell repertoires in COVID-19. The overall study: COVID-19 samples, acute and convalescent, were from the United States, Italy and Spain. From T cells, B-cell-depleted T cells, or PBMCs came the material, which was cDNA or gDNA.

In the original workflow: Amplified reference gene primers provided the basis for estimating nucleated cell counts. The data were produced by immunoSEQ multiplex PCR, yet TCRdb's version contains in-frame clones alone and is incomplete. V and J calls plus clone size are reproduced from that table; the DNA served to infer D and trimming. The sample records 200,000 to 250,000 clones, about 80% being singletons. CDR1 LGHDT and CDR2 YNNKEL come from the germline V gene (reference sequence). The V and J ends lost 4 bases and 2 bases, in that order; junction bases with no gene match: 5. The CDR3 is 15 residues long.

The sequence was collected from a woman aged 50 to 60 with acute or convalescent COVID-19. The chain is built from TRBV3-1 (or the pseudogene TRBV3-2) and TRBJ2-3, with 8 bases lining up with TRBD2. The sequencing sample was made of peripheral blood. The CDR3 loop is CASSPTAGDTDTQYF. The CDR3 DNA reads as TGTGCCAGCAGCCCCACAGCGGGGGACACAGATACGCAGTATTTT.